This T cell receptor beta chain was sequenced during a study of PD-1 blockade in classical Hodgkin lymphoma. Profiling relied on immunoSEQ multiplex PCR, and the TCRdb table lists in-frame clones only, not all of them. The table lists about 150,000 clones, approximately 80% of them singletons, with over 7.5% in the top ten. The CDR3 contains 15 residues. With 0 bases clipped from V and 3 bases from J, the junction kept 3 bases outside the gene matches. CDR1 is SGHVS, CDR2 FNYEAQ, per germline. Every patient relapsed after autologous stem cell transplantation, and brentuximab vedotin exposure varied. The study, taken as a whole, reports: Researchers reported that CD4+ TCR diversity, though not CD8+, rose significantly by C4D1.

In the case of this clone: Antigen specificity is unknown.

The sequenced sample was peripheral blood mononuclear cells (PBMCs), obtained before the second cycle of nivolumab. The source of this sequence is a human donor with classical Hodgkin lymphoma. The chain carries TRBV7-6 and TRBJ2-7; 9 bases map to TRBD1. The CDR3 coding sequence is TGTGCCAGCAGCTTAGCCGGGACAGGGTACTACGAGCAGTACTTC. Its translation is CASSLAGTGYYEQYF.